These 28 T cell receptor beta chains share one sample of origin, sequenced in a study of T-cell reconstitution after alpha-beta-depleted transplantation in children. Unique molecular identifiers were incorporated when the TCRbeta library was constructed. TCRdb re-called the PCR reads with MiXCR, one entry per CDR3 protein. The sample shows hundreds of thousands of distinct CDR3 sequences, roughly 24% of them seen only once. The material sequenced was PBMCs, taken before TCRalphabeta/CD19-depleted stem cell transplant. Source of these receptors: a girl between 2 and 10 years old with Fanconi anemia, due to receive a stem cell transplant.

The CDR3 spells CSASGFPRSYEQYF. CDR3 coding DNA: TGCAGTGCTAGTGGCTTTCCCCGCTCCTACGAGCAGTACTTC. The genes are TRBV20-1 and TRBJ2-7; no clear D. Germline V CDR1 and CDR2: DFQATT, SNEGSKA (reference sequence). With 3 bases removed from V and 0 bases from J, the gap between germline ends came to 12 bases. CDR3 size: 14 residues.

The CDR3 protein is CASSPEVGRRGQPQHF. The CDR3 region has the DNA TGTGCCAGCAGCCCCGAGGTGGGGCGCAGGGGTCAGCCCCAGCATTTT. V usage is TRBV7-6 and J usage is TRBJ1-5; maybe TRBD1 (6 bases). From germline, CDR1 is SGHVS and CDR2 FNYEAQ. Between the trimmed V and J ends, which lost 5 bases and 6 bases, there was a span of 20 bases. The CDR3 extends over 16 amino acids. The full variable domain, completed using reference TRBV7-6 and TRBJ1-5, is GAGVSQSPRYKVTKRGQDVALRCDPISGHVSLYWYRQALGQGPEFLTYFNYEAQQDKSGLPNDRFSAERPEGSISTLTIQRTEQRDSAMYRCASSPEVGRRGQPQHFGDGTRLSIL.

The rearrangement joins TRBV2 to TRBJ2-5; D is ambiguous. Germline V gives CDR1 SNHLY, CDR2 FYNNEI. V lost 5 bases and J 1 base, leaving 5 bases between the germline ends. The CDR3 totals 12 residues. For the CDR3, the DNA is TGTGCCAGCAGTTCCATCCAAGAGACCCAGTACTTC. Its protein is CASSSIQETQYF.

The chain carries TRBV10-3 and TRBJ2-7; possibly TRBD1 for D (6 bases). V was clipped by 6 bases and J by 3 bases, with 18 bases between them. Germline V gene lookup returns CDR1 ENHRY and CDR2 SYGVKD. The CDR3 length is 15 residues. CDR3 sequence reads: CAISYKEDSYYEQYF. The CDR3 nucleotides are TGTGCCATCAGCTACAAGGAGGACAGTTACTACGAGCAGTACTTC.

This clonotype was seen a few times. The V call is TRBV24-1, the J call TRBJ1-5, with 8 bases identical to TRBD1. Per the germline V gene, CDR1 is KGHDR and CDR2 is SFDVKD. The trim removed 4 bases at V and 2 bases at J, leaving 3 bases unmatched. This CDR3 is 15 amino acids long. For the CDR3, the DNA is TGTGCCACCAGTGACACGACAGGGGGCAATCAGCCCCAGCATTTT. This encodes CATSDTTGGNQPQHF.

This clonotype was seen many times. J is TRBJ1-5 and V is TRBV20-1; possibly TRBD1 for D (6 bases). This CDR3 region has 14 residues. In germline, CDR1 is DFQATT, CDR2 SNEGSKA (reference sequence). V lost 6 bases to trimming and J lost 2 bases, with 14 bases between them. CDR3 region: CSASMTGGNQPQHF. In DNA form, the CDR3 reads TGCAGTGCCAGTATGACAGGAGGCAATCAGCCCCAGCATTTT.

This sequence joins TRBV20-1 and TRBJ2-7; unclear D gene. V shed 6 bases and J shed 6 bases, with 15 bases lying between them. Germline CDR1 DFQATT, CDR2 SNEGSKA (reference sequence). CDR3 size: 12 residues. The CDR3 nucleotides read TGCAGTGCCGTCTCTCCTTTTCCCGAGCAGTACTTC. This sequence encodes CSAVSPFPEQYF.

This chain joins TRBV5-1 and TRBJ1-1, with no clear D. The CDR3 consists of 14 residues. Trimming removed 5 bases at V and 1 base at J, with 12 bases between. Per germline, CDR1 SGHRS and CDR2 YFSETQ. The CDR3 DNA reads as TGCGCCAGCAGTCAGGTACCCACGAACACTGAAGCTTTCTTT. Translated, it gives CASSQVPTNTEAFF.

The sample holds many counts of this clonotype. The V gene is TRBV20-1, the J gene TRBJ2-7, with a tentative D call TRBD1 (6 bases). CDR1 and CDR2 (germline): DFQATT, SNEGSKA (reference sequence). This CDR3 is 12 amino acids long. V gave up 4 bases and J gave up 2 bases, with 9 bases separating them. CDR3 in amino acids: CSATGATYEQYF. CDR3 nucleotide sequence: TGCAGTGCTACAGGGGCTACCTACGAGCAGTACTTC.

The sample holds many counts of this clonotype. The V call is TRBV7-9, the J call TRBJ2-5; 8 nucleotides line up with TRBD1. This CDR3 contains 18 residues. V was pared by 1 base and J by 0 bases, with 10 bases of the junction left unmatched. CDR1 is SEHNR, CDR2 FQNEAQ, per germline (reference sequence). DNA for the CDR3: TGTGCCAGCAGCTTAGGTGAAAGGACAGGGCTGTACCAAGAGACCCAGTACTTC. It codes for CASSLGERTGLYQETQYF.

This clonotype was seen many times. This chain links TRBV10-3 with TRBJ2-3; the match to TRBD2 covers 14 bases. J was trimmed by 11 bases and V by 3 bases; bases with no gene match: 10. The V gene's germline CDR1 is ENHRY and CDR2 SYGVKD. This CDR3 region has 16 residues. In DNA form, the CDR3 reads TGTGCCATCAGTGAAGGACTAGCGGGGGGAGATTGGATGCAGTATTTT. This translates into CAISEGLAGGDWMQYF.

V is TRBV27 and J is TRBJ2-2; 7 positions agree with TRBD2. Trimming at V came to 2 bases and at J to 6 bases, leaving 6 bases not matched to a gene. Germline CDR1 reads MNHEY; CDR2 reads SMNVEV (reference sequence). CDR3 length: 15 amino acids. CDR3 DNA sequence: TGTGCCAGCAGTTTACCTGGGAGGGATCCCGGGGAGCTGTTTTTT. Amino acid sequence: CASSLPGRDPGELFF.

This chain uses TRBV20-1 with TRBJ2-3; perhaps TRBD2 as D (5 bases). Germline values: CDR1 DFQATT, CDR2 SNEGSKA (reference sequence). V was trimmed by 5 bases and J by 2 bases, leaving 11 bases between them. CDR3 size: 13 residues. CDR3 amino acids: CSAPTRNTDTQYF. CDR3 DNA sequence: TGCAGTGCTCCAACTAGGAACACAGATACGCAGTATTTT.

This clonotype was recorded at least ten times. In DNA form, the CDR3 reads TGTGCCAGCAGCCAAGTACGGAGGACTAGCGGGAGCAGGCTATCCTACAATGAGCAGTTCTTC. Protein product: CASSQVRRTSGSRLSYNEQFF. V usage is TRBV4-2 and J usage is TRBJ2-1; 13 nucleotides align to TRBD2. J gave up 1 base and V 1 base, and 13 bases lay outside the gene matches. Per the germline V gene, CDR1 is LGHNA and CDR2 is YNFKEQ. There are 21 residues in the CDR3.

The rearrangement joins TRBV29-1 to TRBJ2-3, with TRBD2 identical over 8 bases. The CDR3 length is 15 residues. The V and J ends lost 4 bases and 4 bases, in that order; junction bases with no gene match: 10. The germline V gene encodes CDR1 SQVTM and CDR2 ANQGSEA. The DNA for the CDR3 is TGCAGCGTTGTTCGGAGCGGGAGACGCGCAGATACGCAGTATTTT. Protein: CSVVRSGRRADTQYF.

This clonotype was seen repeatedly, ten times or more. CDR3 region: CAISEGAGGSTDTQYF. Written as DNA, the CDR3 is TGTGCCATCAGTGAGGGTGCGGGGGGGAGCACAGATACGCAGTATTTT. J is TRBJ2-3 and V is TRBV10-3; 9 bases align to TRBD2. The CDR3 is 16 residues long. CDR1 is ENHRY and CDR2 is SYGVKD in the germline V gene. V lost 2 bases and J lost 0; bases outside the gene matches: 3.

This clonotype was seen a handful of times. J is TRBJ2-7 and V is TRBV7-2; TRBD2 agrees at 11 bases. Trimming took 1 base from V and 4 from J; bases not matched to a gene: 6. Germline loops: CDR1 SGHTA, CDR2 FQGNSA. The CDR3 covers 16 residues. The CDR3 loop is CASSLVSSGGLYEQYF. CDR3 DNA sequence: TGTGCCAGCAGCTTAGTTTCTAGCGGGGGGCTATACGAGCAGTACTTC.

The J gene is TRBJ2-1, the V gene TRBV20-1; TRBD1 aligns across 8 bases. This CDR3 region has 15 residues. The trim removed 5 bases at V and 7 bases at J, leaving 13 bases unmatched. Germline lookup yields CDR1 DFQATT and CDR2 SNEGSKA (reference sequence). This CDR3 reads CSALGLRGRSNEQFF. DNA of the CDR3: TGCAGTGCTCTCGGTCTCAGGGGGCGGTCGAATGAGCAGTTCTTC.

This clonotype showed up just a few times. This rearrangement joins TRBV4-2 to TRBJ2-1, with TRBD2 matching 14 bases. Germline V gene lookup returns CDR1 LGHNA and CDR2 YNFKEQ. The CDR3 has 17 residues. V lost 4 bases to trimming and J lost 8 bases; unmatched junction nucleotides: 10. The CDR3 loop is CASSLPGLAGGFYEQFF. CDR3 bases: TGTGCCAGCAGCCTACCCGGACTAGCGGGGGGTTTCTATGAGCAGTTCTTC.

At least ten counts were recorded for this clonotype. This chain connects TRBV15 to TRBJ1-2; a possible D gene is TRBD1 (5 bases). Germline assignment: CDR1 LNHNV and CDR2 YYDKDF (reference sequence). This CDR3 contains 15 residues. Between the trimmed V and J ends, which lost 1 base and 0 bases, there was a span of 9 bases. Here the CDR3 DNA reads TGTGCCACCAGCAGAGGGACGGGGGCTAACTATGGCTACACCTTC. This sequence encodes CATSRGTGANYGYTF.

This clonotype was detected many times. The rearrangement uses TRBV5-1 and TRBJ2-2; 7 bases match TRBD1. Looked up from germline, CDR1 is SGHRS and CDR2 is YFSETQ. This CDR3 has 12 amino acids. The trim removed 7 bases at V and 6 bases at J, leaving 3 bases unmatched. Here the CDR3 DNA reads TGCGCCAGCTTCCAGGGGGCCGGGGAGCTGTTTTTT. Its translation is CASFQGAGELFF.

CDR3 nucleotide sequence: TGTGCCAGCATCAAATGGCGGGGGCGACGGGACACCGGGGAGCTGTTTTTT. Its translation is CASIKWRGRRDTGELFF. The chain joins TRBV12-3 or TRBV12-4 to TRBJ2-2; D is perhaps TRBD2 (7 bases). This CDR3 region has 17 residues. Trimming shortened V by 7 bases and J by 3 bases, and 21 bases separated the two germline ends.

The chain has TRBV5-4 and TRBJ2-7; D remains ambiguous. This CDR3 comprises 16 residues. The ends were cut back, 3 bases at V and 4 bases at J, with 20 bases in the middle. Germline values: CDR1 SGHNT, CDR2 YYREEE (reference sequence). The CDR3 loop reads CASSSRPSPRMYEQYF. The CDR3 nucleotides are TGTGCCAGCAGCTCACGGCCTTCCCCCCGCATGTACGAGCAGTACTTC.

In this sample, this clonotype turned up a few times. The chain links TRBV28 to TRBJ2-7; no reliable D call. Trimming pared 2 bases from V and 6 bases from J, leaving 5 bases between. CDR1 and CDR2 (germline): MDHEN, SYDVKM. This CDR3 comprises 11 residues. CDR3 sequence reads: CASSLKREQYF. CDR3 nucleotide sequence: TGTGCCAGCAGTTTAAAACGCGAGCAGTACTTC.

V is TRBV28 and J is TRBJ2-7; D possibly matches TRBD1 or TRBD2 (5 bases each). The germline gives CDR1 MDHEN, CDR2 SYDVKM. V lost 3 bases to trimming and J lost 5 bases, with 14 bases between them. The CDR3 contains 14 residues. This CDR3 reads CASSFYGAVDEQYF. Here the CDR3 DNA reads TGTGCCAGCAGTTTTTACGGGGCAGTAGACGAGCAGTACTTC.

In this sample, this clonotype turned up many times. The chain uses TRBV20-1 and TRBJ2-3, with 10 bases fitting TRBD2. J was trimmed by 5 bases and V by 6 bases; bases with no gene match: 17. CDR1 DFQATT and CDR2 SNEGSKA come from the germline V gene (reference sequence). This CDR3 has 17 residues. CDR3 protein: CSAPPSLRTSGGDTQYF. The CDR3 nucleotides are TGCAGTGCCCCCCCTTCCCTCAGGACTAGCGGTGGAGATACGCAGTATTTT.

This clonotype has ten or more counts. This rearrangement joins TRBV6-5 to TRBJ2-1, with 8 bases fitting TRBD2. Germline assignment: CDR1 MNHEY and CDR2 SVGAGI. V lost 4 bases to trimming and J lost 2 bases; unmatched junction nucleotides: 10. The CDR3 runs 17 residues. The CDR3, as DNA: TGTGCCAGCAGTTCAACGAAGCGGGAGCTAGCCTACAATGAGCAGTTCTTC. Translated, it gives CASSSTKRELAYNEQFF.

The rearrangement joins TRBV7-3 to TRBJ2-2, with D tentatively TRBD2 (5 bases). CDR3 length equals 15 residues. Between the trimmed V and J ends, which lost 6 bases and 0 bases, there was a span of 11 bases. CDR1 is SGHTA, CDR2 FQGTGA, per germline. The CDR3 loop reads CASRLSGANTGELFF. For the CDR3, the DNA is TGTGCCAGCAGGCTCTCCGGGGCGAACACCGGGGAGCTGTTTTTT. The variable domain in full, with the rest retrieved from reference TRBV7-3 and TRBJ2-2, is GAGVSQTPSNKVTEKGKYVELRCDPISGHTALYWYRQSLGQGPEFLIYFQGTGAADDSGLPNDRFFAVRPEGSVSTLKIQRTERGDSAVYLCASRLSGANTGELFFGEGSRLTVL.